The text below deals with one T cell receptor beta chain. The antigen is not known. The data belong to a study of cytomegalovirus exposure and HLA in healthy donors. General study points: Cytomegalovirus association was assigned to some 160 TCR beta chains.

This CDR3 is built from 15 residues. Trimming stripped 8 bases from V and 3 bases from J, with 16 bases between. CDR1 and CDR2 from the germline V gene are SEHNR and FQNEAQ (reference sequence). The PCR ran on 60 Vbeta and 13 Jbeta primers. Repertoires were generated with immunoSEQ multiplex PCR, while TCRdb's copy carries only in-frame clones and drops some. The sample shows 130,000 to 150,000 clones, around 80% of them seen only once. These donors counted as nominally healthy when sampled, but unrecorded immune exposures were likely. The V call is TRBV7-9, the J call TRBJ1-4; D is unclear. This TCR was sampled from a man aged 30 to 39 in good health and CMV-seronegative. Sequencing was performed on PBMCs. The CDR3 reads CASASREAPNEKLFF. The CDR3 DNA follows: TGTGCCAGCGCCAGTAGGGAGGCCCCTAATGAAAAACTGTTTTTT.